The 26 T cell receptor beta chains below come from one sample, sequenced in a study of OX40 agonist ivuxolimab in advanced cancers. TCRdb's table, derived via immunoSEQ multiplex PCR, lists solely in-frame clones and lacks some. The table includes approximately 16,000 clones, 70% to 90% detected once. The source was CD4+ or CD8+ T cells sorted from blood, collected in a trial of the OX40 agonist ivuxolimab. The receptors derive from an adult with an advanced solid tumor such as melanoma, head and neck, liver or kidney cancer.

This chain uses TRBV13 with TRBJ1-2; 7 nucleotides line up with TRBD1. CDR3 size: 17 residues. V gave up 5 bases and J gave up 4 bases; unmatched junction bases: 16. CDR1 is PRHDT, CDR2 FYEKMQ, per germline (reference sequence). The CDR3 sequence: CASSPPGTESSLYGYTF. CDR3 nucleotides: TGTGCCAGCAGCCCGCCCGGGACAGAAAGTTCCCTCTATGGCTACACCTTC.

This sequence joins TRBV27 and TRBJ2-1; a possible D gene is TRBD1 (6 bases). From germline, CDR1 is MNHEY and CDR2 SMNVEV (reference sequence). The CDR3 runs 15 residues. V was trimmed by 6 bases and J by 0 bases, leaving 12 bases between them. For the CDR3, the DNA is TGTGCCAGCAGGGCAGGGGTGAGCTCCTACAATGAGCAGTTCTTC. It codes for CASRAGVSSYNEQFF.

The chain employs TRBV7-9 and TRBJ2-7; D is perhaps TRBD1 or TRBD2 (5 bases each). This CDR3 is 12 amino acids long. Germline V gene data show CDR1 as SEHNR and CDR2 as FQNEAQ (reference sequence). V was cut by 1 base and J by 6 bases, with 7 bases left in between. The CDR3 DNA sequence: TGTGCCAGCAGCTTAGGGGGGACCGAGCAGTACTTC. Translated, it gives CASSLGGTEQYF. Combining the CDR3 with reference TRBV7-9 and TRBJ2-7 gives the whole variable domain DTGVSQNPRHKITKRGQNVTFRCDPISEHNRLYWYRQTLGQGPEFLTYFQNEAQLEKSRLLSDRFSAERPKGSFSTLEIQRTEQGDSAMYLCASSLGGTEQYFGPGTRLTVT.

The chain combines TRBV6-4 with TRBJ2-2; maybe TRBD1 (6 bases). V was cut by 0 bases and J by 5 bases, with 16 bases left in between. The germline CDR1 and CDR2 sequences are MRHNA and SNTAGT. This CDR3 spans 17 amino acids. The CDR3 sequence: CASSDSITRQGTGELFF. In DNA form, the CDR3 reads TGTGCCAGCAGTGACTCGATAACGAGGCAGGGGACCGGGGAGCTGTTTTTT.

The J gene is TRBJ2-7, the V gene TRBV27; no clear D. The CDR3 extends over 12 amino acids. V was pared by 2 bases and J by 6 bases, with 8 bases between. CDR1 and CDR2 (germline): MNHEY, SMNVEV (reference sequence). The CDR3 is CASSLPLGEQYF. The CDR3 nucleotides read TGTGCCAGCAGTTTACCTCTGGGCGAGCAGTACTTC.

V usage is TRBV27 and J usage is TRBJ1-1, with D tentatively TRBD1 (6 bases). The V gene lost 3 bases and the J gene lost 4 bases, with 12 bases spanning the gap. Germline CDR1 is MNHEY and CDR2 is SMNVEV (reference sequence). The CDR3 covers 14 residues. CDR3 loop: CASSLGGETTEAFF. DNA for the CDR3: TGTGCCAGCAGTTTGGGGGGCGAGACCACTGAAGCTTTCTTT.

This chain uses TRBV19 with TRBJ1-1; perhaps TRBD1 as D (5 bases). The ends were cut back, 3 bases at V and 0 bases at J, with 11 bases in the middle. The CDR3 extends over 15 amino acids. Germline assignment: CDR1 LNHDA and CDR2 SQIVND (reference sequence). CDR3 protein: CASSIGAGMNTEAFF. CDR3 nucleotides: TGTGCCAGTAGTATTGGCGCAGGGATGAACACTGAAGCTTTCTTT.

The DNA for the CDR3 is TGTGCCAGCAGCAGGATAAACTATGGCTACACCTTC. Translating it yields CASSRINYGYTF. This rearrangement joins TRBV14 to TRBJ1-2; D gene uncertain. Trimming took 5 bases from V and 2 from J, leaving 6 bases between them. This CDR3 spans 12 amino acids. CDR1 and CDR2 from the germline V gene are SGHDN and FVKESK.

This clone came up once. V is TRBV15 and J is TRBJ1-4, with D tentatively TRBD1 (5 bases). Trimming took 0 bases from V and 5 from J, leaving 7 bases between them. There are 14 residues in the CDR3. CDR1 is LNHNV and CDR2 is YYDKDF in the germline V gene (reference sequence). The CDR3 coding sequence is TGTGCCACCAGCAGAGAGACAGCGAATGAAAAACTGTTTTTT. This sequence encodes CATSRETANEKLFF. The complete variable domain, with remaining parts taken from reference TRBV15 and TRBJ1-4, reads DAMVIQNPRYQVTQFGKPVTLSCSQTLNHNVMYWYQQKSSQAPKLLFHYYDKDFNNEADTPDNFQSRRPNTSFCFLDIRSPGLGDTAMYLCATSRETANEKLFFGSGTQLSVL.

This clone has a count of ten or more. V and J are TRBV6-6 and TRBJ2-5; the D gene is possibly TRBD2 (5 bases). The germline gives CDR1 MNHNY, CDR2 SVGAGI (reference sequence). This CDR3 spans 14 amino acids. V lost 7 bases and J lost 7, with 19 bases in between. In DNA, the CDR3 is TGTGCCAGCAAGTCGCACGAGGGAGAGGTGACCCAGTACTTC. This sequence encodes CASKSHEGEVTQYF.

The genes are TRBV4-3 and TRBJ1-5, with 7 bases identical to TRBD1. The CDR3 contains 16 residues. The V and J ends lost 2 bases and 2 bases, in that order; junction bases with no gene match: 6. Germline CDR1 and CDR2: LGHNA and YSLEER. CDR3 protein: CASSQTRTGGNQPQHF. The CDR3 DNA sequence: TGCGCCAGCAGCCAAACTAGGACAGGCGGCAATCAGCCCCAGCATTTT.

This chain connects TRBV7-8 to TRBJ2-2; 7 positions agree with TRBD1. V dropped 1 base and J dropped 5; count of bases not matched to a gene: 1. CDR3 length: 14 amino acids. Germline lookup yields CDR1 SGHVS and CDR2 FQNEAQ. CDR3 nucleotides: TGTGCCAGCAGCTTAGGACAGGGAACCGGGGAGCTGTTTTTT. It yields the protein CASSLGQGTGELFF.

The J gene is TRBJ2-5, the V gene TRBV7-2; 7 nucleotides agree with TRBD1. CDR3 length equals 15 residues. Germline-derived CDR1 and CDR2 are SGHTA and FQGNSA. Unmatched junction bases numbered 4, after V lost 2 bases and J lost 1 base. Here the CDR3 reads CASSLIRDSQETQYF. CDR3 nucleotide sequence: TGTGCCAGCAGCTTAATCCGGGACAGCCAAGAGACCCAGTACTTC. Complete variable domain (other parts from reference TRBV7-2 and TRBJ2-5): GAGVSQSPSNKVTEKGKDVELRCDPISGHTALYWYRQSLGQGLEFLIYFQGNSAPDKSGLPSDRFSAERTGGSVSTLTIQRTQQEDSAVYLCASSLIRDSQETQYFGPGTRLLVL.

This rearrangement joins TRBV28 to TRBJ1-5; D not certain. V lost 3 bases, J lost 13 bases, and 22 bases lay in between. Per the germline V gene, CDR1 is MDHEN and CDR2 is SYDVKM. The CDR3 is 15 residues long. The CDR3 sequence is CASSLEEGPELGQHF. Here the CDR3 DNA reads TGTGCCAGCAGTTTGGAAGAAGGACCGGAGTTGGGTCAGCATTTT.

The V call is TRBV6-4, the J call TRBJ1-1; 10 bases map to TRBD1. The CDR3 is made up of 14 amino acids. Germline lookup yields CDR1 MRHNA and CDR2 SNTAGT. The V gene end was trimmed by 6 bases and the J gene end by 5 bases; junction bases not matched to a gene: 6. CDR3 DNA: TGTGCCAGCAGCGCGGGACAGGGGAGGACTGAAGCTTTCTTT. Translating gives CASSAGQGRTEAFF.

This clone was detected only once. The rearrangement links TRBV19 to TRBJ2-1; 9 nucleotides line up with TRBD2. CDR3 size: 13 residues. Losses at the gene ends were 3 bases for V and 7 bases for J; bases not matched to a gene: 1. Germline CDR1 LNHDA, CDR2 SQIVND (reference sequence). The DNA of the CDR3 is TGTGCCAGTAGTATGGGACTAGCAAATGAGCAGTTCTTC. It specifies CASSMGLANEQFF.

The genes are TRBV11-2 and TRBJ2-1, with D perhaps TRBD1 (6 bases). Germline CDR1 and CDR2: SGHAT and FQNNGV. Between the trimmed V and J ends, which lost 5 bases and 9 bases, there was a span of 17 bases. This CDR3 contains 14 residues. The CDR3 coding sequence is TGTGCCAGCAGCATGGGGGCGAGGGTTTTTGAGCAGTTCTTC. Protein product: CASSMGARVFEQFF. Filled out from reference TRBV11-2 and TRBJ2-1, the complete variable domain reads EAGVAQSPRYKIIEKRQSVAFWCNPISGHATLYWYQQILGQGPKLLIQFQNNGVVDDSQLPKDRFSAERLKGVDSTLKIQPAKLEDSAVYLCASSMGARVFEQFFGPGTRLTVL.

For this clone: A read error may produce the germline difference seen at one junction end. The same CDR3 can be traced to other DNA sequences in this sample. V usage is TRBV5-8 and J usage is TRBJ2-7; D ambiguous. The germline V gene encodes CDR1 SGHTS and CDR2 YDEGEE. The CDR3 has 16 amino acids. CDR3 sequence reads: CASSLLEYGSQYEQYF. The CDR3 DNA follows: TGCGCCAGCAGCCTTCTTGAATACGGTTCCCAATACGAGCAGTACTTC.

The J gene is TRBJ2-5, the V gene TRBV4-3, with 7 bases identical to TRBD2. V lost 4 bases to trimming and J lost 2 bases; unmatched junction nucleotides: 10. Germline V gene sequence: CDR1 LGHNA, CDR2 YSLEER. The CDR3 runs 16 residues. The CDR3 loop is CASSPWAGREQETQYF. The CDR3 region has the DNA TGCGCCAGCAGCCCCTGGGCTGGGCGGGAGCAAGAGACCCAGTACTTC.

This sequence joins TRBV9 and TRBJ1-1, with 9 bases identical to TRBD1. This CDR3 is built from 15 residues. The J segment lost 1 base and the V segment lost 5 bases, leaving 6 bases of the junction unmatched. Germline V gene sequence: CDR1 SGDLS, CDR2 YYNGEE. The CDR3 bases are TGTGCCAGCAGTATTCAACAGGGGGCGAACACTGAAGCTTTCTTT. Residues: CASSIQQGANTEAFF.

The rearrangement uses TRBV9 and TRBJ2-7; the match to TRBD1 covers 9 bases. The junction had 5 bases not matched to a gene; V was cut back by 6 bases and J by 1 base. There are 14 residues in the CDR3. Germline values: CDR1 SGDLS, CDR2 YYNGEE. CDR3 residues: CASTLGTGSYEQYF. The CDR3 DNA is TGTGCCAGCACCCTCGGGACAGGGTCCTACGAGCAGTACTTC.

This clone was counted only a few times. This sequence joins TRBV5-8 and TRBJ2-1; tentative D call: TRBD2 (6 bases). V was trimmed by 2 bases and J by 10 bases, leaving 13 bases between them. CDR3 length: 13 residues. Per the germline V gene, CDR1 is SGHTS and CDR2 is YDEGEE. This CDR3 is CASSFGGQVEQFF. In DNA form, the CDR3 reads TGTGCCAGCAGCTTTGGAGGGCAGGTAGAGCAGTTCTTC.

For the CDR3, the DNA is TGTGCTAGCCAGCTCAAACCACGGCAGGGACCCACCTACGAGCAGTACTTC. Encoded protein: CASQLKPRQGPTYEQYF. The V gene is TRBV7-7, the J gene TRBJ2-7; either TRBD1 or TRBD2 may supply D (5 bases each). Germline values: CDR1 SSHAT, CDR2 FNYEAQ (reference sequence). This CDR3 spans 17 amino acids. The full variable domain, rest sourced from reference TRBV7-7 and TRBJ2-7, is GAGVSQSPRYKVTKRGQDVTLRCDPISSHATLYWYQQALGQGPEFLTYFNYEAQPDKSGLPSDRFSAERPEGSISTLTIQRTEQRDSAMYRCASQLKPRQGPTYEQYFGPGTRLTVT.

CDR3: CASSNLAGGYEQYF. CDR3 in DNA: TGTGCCAGCAGTAATCTAGCGGGAGGCTACGAGCAGTACTTC. The V call is TRBV28, the J call TRBJ2-7, with 11 bases fitting TRBD2. The CDR3 extends over 14 amino acids. Germline trimming cut 5 bases from V and 3 bases from J; bases unmatched to any gene: 3. Germline V CDR1 and CDR2: MDHEN, SYDVKM. The variable domain in full, with the rest retrieved from reference TRBV28 and TRBJ2-7, is DVKVTQSSRYLVKRTGEKVFLECVQDMDHENMFWYRQDPGLGLRLIYFSYDVKMKEKGDIPEGYSVSREKKERFSLILESASTNQTSMYLCASSNLAGGYEQYFGPGTRLTVT.

By share, this clone counts as medium-sized. The V call is TRBV27, the J call TRBJ2-1; TRBD2 aligns across 12 bases. The germline V gene has CDR1 MNHEY and CDR2 SMNVEV (reference sequence). V shed 7 bases and J 8 bases; nucleotides not matched to a gene: 12. The CDR3 extends over 16 amino acids. DNA of the CDR3: TGTGCCAGCAAGGGGAGTGGGACTAGCGGGTACGATGAGCAGTTCTTC. Protein sequence: CASKGSGTSGYDEQFF.

This clone was picked up one time. V usage is TRBV7-8 and J usage is TRBJ2-7; D perhaps matches TRBD2 (6 bases). The CDR3 has 15 residues. Germline V gene sequence: CDR1 SGHVS, CDR2 FQNEAQ. V was cut by 1 base and J by 3 bases, with 13 bases left in between. The CDR3 DNA reads as TGTGCCAGCAGCTTAGGGAAACCCGGGAGCTACGAGCAGTACTTC. Protein product: CASSLGKPGSYEQYF.